The 31 T cell receptor beta chains listed next were all sequenced from one sample in a study of T-cell reconstitution after alpha-beta-depleted transplantation in children. Unique molecular identifiers tagged the TCRbeta library. In TCRdb, the PCR reads were re-called with MiXCR into one record per CDR3 protein. This table has 500,000 to 750,000 distinct CDR3 sequences, over 20% appearing once. Sequenced material: PBMCs, taken before TCRalphabeta/CD19-depleted stem cell transplant. Receptors originate from a boy under three years old with Wiskott-Aldrich syndrome, due to receive a stem cell transplant.

The chain uses TRBV5-1 and TRBJ2-1, with 10 bases identical to TRBD2. CDR1 and CDR2 (germline): SGHRS, YFSETQ. The CDR3 is 15 residues long. Trimming at V came to 4 bases and at J to 7 bases, leaving 8 bases not matched to a gene. The CDR3 bases are TGCGCCAGCAGCAAACTAGCGGGATCGGCAAATGAGCAGTTCTTC. This translates into CASSKLAGSANEQFF.

This chain connects TRBV12-3 or TRBV12-4 to TRBJ1-2; D may be TRBD1 (5 bases). V lost 5 bases, J lost 4 bases, and 14 bases lay in between. This CDR3 is built from 14 residues. CDR3 in DNA: TGTGCCAGCAGTACCCAGGGTACCACCTATGGCTACACCTTC. Translated, it gives CASSTQGTTYGYTF.

This clonotype was detected a few times. The chain couples TRBV7-8 to TRBJ2-1; the D gene is possibly TRBD2 (6 bases). V dropped 3 bases and J dropped 5 bases, with 11 bases sitting between them. CDR3 size: 14 residues. The germline CDR1 and CDR2 sequences are SGHVS and FQNEAQ. The CDR3 sequence is CASSFRDSNNEQFF. In DNA, the CDR3 is TGTGCCAGCAGCTTTCGGGACTCAAACAATGAGCAGTTCTTC.

In this sample, this clonotype turned up once. The chain employs TRBV3-1 and TRBJ2-5, with D hard to call. Germline V CDR1 and CDR2: LGHDT, YNNKEL (reference sequence). This CDR3 has 17 amino acids. Trimming cost V 4 bases and J 0 bases, with 18 bases left between them. Here the CDR3 DNA reads TGTGCCAGCAGCCCGAATTTGTGGGCGGAAGACCAAGAGACCCAGTACTTC. It translates to CASSPNLWAEDQETQYF.

The chain couples TRBV12-3 or TRBV12-4 to TRBJ2-3; unclear D gene. Trimming took 8 bases from V and 10 from J, leaving 10 bases between them. The CDR3 has 10 residues. The CDR3 DNA reads TGTGCCAGCGAGCGAGGATCGCAGTATTTT. It codes for CASERGSQYF.

The chain recombines TRBV27 with TRBJ2-2; D is ambiguous. CDR1 is MNHEY and CDR2 is SMNVEV in the germline V gene (reference sequence). This CDR3 has 13 residues. The V gene lost 3 bases and the J gene lost 5 bases, with 7 bases spanning the gap. The chain's CDR3 is CASSFLETGELFF. DNA for the CDR3: TGTGCCAGCAGTTTCTTAGAAACCGGGGAGCTGTTTTTT.

The chain couples TRBV30 to TRBJ1-2, with D uncertain. CDR1 is GTSNPN and CDR2 is SVGIG in the germline V gene (reference sequence). Trimming took off 0 bases at V and 6 bases at J, with 17 bases between the two ends. This CDR3 is 15 amino acids long. CDR3 DNA: TGTGCCTGGAGTGTAAGGTTTCGTGGGCAGAATGGCTACACCTTC. It encodes CAWSVRFRGQNGYTF.

This clonotype was seen a few times. The J gene is TRBJ2-5, the V gene TRBV30; D gene uncertain. The V end lost 2 bases, the J end lost 2 bases, and 9 bases lay between the germline ends. CDR1 and CDR2 (germline): GTSNPN, SVGIG (reference sequence). The CDR3 is 13 residues long. The chain's CDR3 is CAWSPSRQETQYF. CDR3 nucleotides: TGTGCCTGGAGTCCGTCCCGGCAAGAGACCCAGTACTTC.

This clonotype was picked up one time. This chain joins TRBV5-1 and TRBJ1-4, with D possibly being TRBD1 (5 bases). This CDR3 is built from 13 residues. Germline V gene data show CDR1 as SGHRS and CDR2 as YFSETQ. V dropped 4 bases and J dropped 6 bases, with 10 bases sitting between them. CDR3 bases: TGCGCCAGCAGCAAGGGACCGGATGAAAAACTGTTTTTT. Translated: CASSKGPDEKLFF.

The J gene is TRBJ2-2, the V gene TRBV12-3 or TRBV12-4; D not certain. The CDR3 totals 13 residues. V was pared by 5 bases and J by 5 bases, with 9 bases between. CDR3 bases: TGTGCCAGCAGTCTGACAATTACCGGGGAGCTGTTTTTT. It translates to CASSLTITGELFF.

This clonotype was detected only a few times. V is TRBV5-1 and J is TRBJ1-1; 11 bases fit TRBD1. The CDR3 loop spans 14 amino acids. Germline CDR1 and CDR2: SGHRS and YFSETQ. V dropped 5 bases and J dropped 5; count of bases not matched to a gene: 5. In nucleotides, the CDR3 is TGCGCCAGCAGTCACGGACAGGGGGCTACTGAAGCTTTCTTT. Translated, it gives CASSHGQGATEAFF.

J is TRBJ2-7 and V is TRBV20-1, with 7 bases matching TRBD2. Germline V gene sequence: CDR1 DFQATT, CDR2 SNEGSKA (reference sequence). With 5 bases clipped from V and 3 bases from J, the junction kept 13 bases outside the gene matches. This CDR3 has 15 amino acids. The CDR3 spells CSAAAGVEAHYEQYF. CDR3 nucleotide sequence: TGCAGTGCTGCGGCGGGAGTGGAGGCCCACTACGAGCAGTACTTC.

The table lists this clonotype with a few counts. This chain links TRBV5-1 with TRBJ1-2, with 11 bases lining up with TRBD1. V shed 0 bases and J 6 bases; nucleotides not matched to a gene: 7. The CDR3 is made up of 16 amino acids. Germline V gene lookup returns CDR1 SGHRS and CDR2 YFSETQ. The CDR3 DNA follows: TGCGCCAGCAGCTTGGCCCCGGGACAGGGGGAGGATGGCTACACCTTC. Protein sequence: CASSLAPGQGEDGYTF.

This clonotype was recorded at least ten times. This CDR3 reads CATSREQGLAVNEQFF. CDR3 bases: TGTGCCACCAGCAGAGAACAAGGACTAGCGGTCAATGAGCAGTTCTTC. The V call is TRBV15, the J call TRBJ2-1; TRBD2 agrees at 10 bases. The CDR3 covers 16 residues. From germline, CDR1 is LNHNV and CDR2 YYDKDF (reference sequence). With V trimmed by 0 bases and J by 6 bases, 5 bases remained unmatched.

The chain recombines TRBV5-5 with TRBJ2-7; 7 bases are shared with TRBD2. This CDR3 is 14 amino acids long. V dropped 0 bases and J dropped 4; count of bases not matched to a gene: 4. The germline CDR1 and CDR2 sequences are SGHKS and YYEKEE (reference sequence). CDR3 region: CASSLGRGLYEQYF. In DNA, the CDR3 is TGTGCCAGCAGCTTGGGTAGGGGACTATACGAGCAGTACTTC.

In this sample, this clonotype turned up a few times. The chain carries TRBV7-6 and TRBJ1-1; 9 bases agree with TRBD1. With V trimmed by 2 bases and J by 1 base, 8 bases remained unmatched. CDR1 is SGHVS and CDR2 is FNYEAQ in the germline V gene. The CDR3 contains 17 residues. The CDR3 coding sequence is TGTGCCAGCAGCTTACCTCTGGGACAGGGTACGAACACTGAAGCTTTCTTT. Residues: CASSLPLGQGTNTEAFF.

In its sample, this clonotype was seen a few times. This chain connects TRBV2 to TRBJ2-2, with a possible D match to TRBD1 (6 bases). The CDR3 consists of 13 residues. Germline V gene sequence: CDR1 SNHLY, CDR2 FYNNEI. V shed 6 bases and J shed 6 bases, with 11 bases lying between them. The CDR3 protein is CASRTQGPGELFF. For the CDR3, the DNA is TGTGCCAGCAGAACACAGGGCCCCGGGGAGCTGTTTTTT.

This clonotype appeared a few times. The chain employs TRBV27 and TRBJ2-7; D not resolved. V dropped 4 bases and J dropped 6 bases, with 10 bases sitting between them. Germline V lookup: CDR1 MNHEY, CDR2 SMNVEV (reference sequence). CDR3 length: 12 amino acids. This chain's CDR3 is CASSYMVGEQYF. CDR3 nucleotide sequence: TGTGCCAGCAGTTACATGGTGGGCGAGCAGTACTTC.

DNA of the CDR3: TGTGCCAGCAGTATTGGTTGGGGACAGTTAAATCAGCCCCAGCATTTT. It translates to CASSIGWGQLNQPQHF. The rearrangement uses TRBV12-3 or TRBV12-4 and TRBJ1-5; 7 bases match TRBD1. With V trimmed by 5 bases and J by 4 bases, 11 bases remained unmatched. There are 16 residues in the CDR3.

This rearrangement joins TRBV5-4 to TRBJ2-1; 7 nucleotides agree with TRBD2. J was trimmed by 2 bases and V by 4 bases; bases with no gene match: 6. The length of the CDR3 is 15 residues. Germline V gives CDR1 SGHNT, CDR2 YYREEE (reference sequence). CDR3 DNA sequence: TGTGCCAGCAGCCCGCGGGCGGGGGCCTACAATGAGCAGTTCTTC. This gives the protein CASSPRAGAYNEQFF.

Only one count was recorded for this clonotype. CDR3 in amino acids: CASSLALAATDTQYF. The CDR3 DNA sequence: TGTGCCAGCAGCTTAGCGCTAGCGGCCACAGATACGCAGTATTTT. This sequence joins TRBV7-8 and TRBJ2-3; 7 nucleotides agree with TRBD2. After removal of 0 bases from V and 2 bases from J, the junction contained 2 bases not matched to a gene. The germline CDR1 and CDR2 sequences are SGHVS and FQNEAQ. The CDR3 covers 15 residues.

The genes are TRBV6-6 and TRBJ1-5; D not resolved. In germline, CDR1 is MNHNY, CDR2 SVGAGI (reference sequence). Deletions cut 5 bases from V and 7 bases from J, with 12 bases between. This CDR3 is 13 amino acids long. In DNA, the CDR3 is TGTGCCAGCAGTACCCTTAAGGGACAGCCCCAGCATTTT. As protein: CASSTLKGQPQHF.

Only a few counts were recorded for this clonotype. This chain joins TRBV7-2 and TRBJ1-3; D remains unclear. Germline CDR1 reads SGHTA; CDR2 reads FQGNSA. The CDR3 runs to 15 residues. Trimming stripped 2 bases from V and 0 bases from J, with 8 bases between. The CDR3 loop is CASSLFGSSGNTIYF. The CDR3 DNA follows: TGTGCCAGCAGCTTATTCGGGAGCTCTGGAAACACCATATATTTT. The complete variable domain, with remaining parts taken from reference TRBV7-2 and TRBJ1-3, reads GAGVSQSPSNKVTEKGKDVELRCDPISGHTALYWYRQSLGQGLEFLIYFQGNSAPDKSGLPSDRFSAERTGGSVSTLTIQRTQQEDSAVYLCASSLFGSSGNTIYFGEGSWLTVV.

The chain joins TRBV24-1 to TRBJ2-7; D not certain. Germline loops: CDR1 KGHDR, CDR2 SFDVKD. The length of the CDR3 is 16 residues. V gave up 10 bases and J gave up 2 bases, with 23 bases separating them. The CDR3 loop is CATYRVRRIWPYEQYF. Here the CDR3 DNA reads TGTGCCACTTATCGGGTCAGACGAATTTGGCCCTACGAGCAGTACTTC.

This clonotype was picked up a small number of times. V and J are TRBV11-1 and TRBJ2-2, with D possibly TRBD2 on 5 matching bases. Germline assignment: CDR1 SGHAT and CDR2 FQDESV (reference sequence). V was shortened by 5 bases and J by 6 bases, with 13 bases between the two germline ends. The CDR3 has 14 residues. CDR3 sequence (DNA): TGTGCCAGCAGCGTACTAGTAGCTTCCGGGGAGCTGTTTTTT. Its protein product is CASSVLVASGELFF. Full variable domain (outside the CDR3, taken from reference TRBV11-1 and TRBJ2-2): EAEVAQSPRYKITEKSQAVAFWCDPISGHATLYWYRQILGQGPELLVQFQDESVVDDSQLPKDRFSAERLKGVDSTLKIQPAELGDSAMYLCASSVLVASGELFFGEGSRLTVL.

The chain employs TRBV6-5 and TRBJ2-7; 9 bases map to TRBD2. Germline CDR1 is MNHEY and CDR2 is SVGAGI. The V segment lost 1 base and the J segment 2 bases; nucleotides outside the gene matches: 3. This CDR3 is built from 15 residues. The CDR3 coding sequence is TGTGCCAGCAGTTACTACGCTAGCGGGACCTACGAGCAGTACTTC. It codes for CASSYYASGTYEQYF.

In this sample, this clonotype turned up a few times. The V gene is TRBV7-9, the J gene TRBJ2-7, with 10 bases matching TRBD1. The CDR3 is made up of 15 amino acids. Germline CDR1 reads SEHNR; CDR2 reads FQNEAQ (reference sequence). V shed 4 bases, J shed 1 base, and the junction held 4 bases outside the gene matches. CDR3 sequence (DNA): TGTGCCAGCAGCTCCGACAGGGGGCCTTCCTACGAGCAGTACTTC. Translated: CASSSDRGPSYEQYF.

This clonotype was recorded a few times. The chain combines TRBV20-1 with TRBJ2-7; weak D call: TRBD1 (5 bases). There are 14 residues in the CDR3. Looked up from germline, CDR1 is DFQATT and CDR2 is SNEGSKA (reference sequence). V was cut by 4 bases and J by 3 bases, with 16 bases left in between. As DNA, the CDR3 is TGCAGTGCTATACGTGGGGCAGGTAACTACGAGCAGTACTTC. Its protein is CSAIRGAGNYEQYF.

The chain employs TRBV25-1 and TRBJ1-1; no reliable D call. V lost 6 bases, J lost 2 bases, and 16 bases lay in between. Germline V gene sequence: CDR1 MGHDK, CDR2 SYGVNS. CDR3 length equals 15 residues. The CDR3 DNA follows: TGTGCCAGCAGCCCCAGCTCGAATGCCAACACTGAAGCTTTCTTT. Residues: CASSPSSNANTEAFF.

This chain connects TRBV5-5 to TRBJ2-7; D is unresolved. Trimming left V 0 bases short and J 3 bases short, with 13 bases between. Germline V gene sequence: CDR1 SGHKS, CDR2 YYEKEE (reference sequence). The CDR3 is made up of 15 amino acids. As DNA, the CDR3 is TGTGCCAGCAGCTTGGGAGGAAAGGCCTTCTACGAGCAGTACTTC. Its protein product is CASSLGGKAFYEQYF.

The chain has TRBV3-1 and TRBJ1-5, with no clear D. V lost 1 base, J lost 9 bases, and 7 bases lay in between. This CDR3 has 12 residues. CDR1 is LGHDT and CDR2 is YNNKEL in the germline V gene (reference sequence). The DNA for the CDR3 is TGTGCCAGCAGCCAAGTCGGAGGGCCCCAGCATTTT. Translated, it gives CASSQVGGPQHF. Using reference TRBV3-1 and TRBJ1-5 for the parts outside the CDR3, the full variable domain is DTAVSQTPKYLVTQMGNDKSIKCEQNLGHDTMYWYKQDSKKFLKIMFSYNNKELIINETVPNRFSPKSPDKAHLNLHINSLELGDSAVYFCASSQVGGPQHFGDGTRLSIL.